This T cell receptor (beta chain) was observed in a study of shared clonotypes between healthy human individuals. Study information: Every donor yielded three CD4 naive, three CD4 memory, two CD8 naive and one CD8 memory plate.

Between the trimmed V and J ends, which lost 5 bases and 0 bases, there was a span of 5 bases. Germline V gene sequence: CDR1 SNHLY, CDR2 FYNNEI. The CDR3 covers 12 residues. Donors comprised healthy HIV-negative adults lacking recent acute infections or vaccinations. Data came from immunoSEQ multiplex PCR; TCRdb stores just in-frame clones and leaves some out. The sample holds approximately 2.1 million clones, approximately 93% seen once. As for this clone: The sample contains more than one DNA sequence encoding this CDR3.

Source material: naive CD4+ T cells from PBMCs. This sample's subset: CD45RA+ positively selected. This sequence originates from a man between 18 and 29 years old in good health. Some clones in this sample may be carry-over from other donors' samples. The J gene is TRBJ2-7, the V gene TRBV2; D gene uncertain. The CDR3 reads CASSQSSYEQYF. The CDR3 nucleotides read TGTGCCAGCAGTCAGAGCTCCTACGAGCAGTACTTC.